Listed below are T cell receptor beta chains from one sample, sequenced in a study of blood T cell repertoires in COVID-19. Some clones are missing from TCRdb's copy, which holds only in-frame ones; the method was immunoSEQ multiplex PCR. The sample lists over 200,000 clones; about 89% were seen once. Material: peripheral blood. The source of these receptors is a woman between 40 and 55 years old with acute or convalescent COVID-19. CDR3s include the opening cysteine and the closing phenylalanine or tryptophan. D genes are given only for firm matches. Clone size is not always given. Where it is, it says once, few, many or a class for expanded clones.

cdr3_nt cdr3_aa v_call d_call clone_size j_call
TGCGCCAGCAGCCACGTCTACGACAGGGGGAAGGAAAAACTGTTTTTT CASSHVYDRGKEKLFF TRBV4-1 TRBD1 . TRBJ1-4
TGTGCCAGCAGTTCACAGGGGAGGTATAATTCACCCCTCCACTTT CASSSQGRYNSPLHF TRBV2 TRBD1 . TRBJ1-6
TGTGCCAGCAGTTACTCCCGACAGGCGGGCAATCAGCCCCAGCATTTT CASSYSRQAGNQPQHF TRBV6-5 . . TRBJ1-5
TGTGCCAGCAGTTTATTGTCTAGCGGGGTGAACACCGGGGAGCTGTTTTTT CASSLLSSGVNTGELFF TRBV28 TRBD2 . TRBJ2-2
TGTGCCAGCAGTGAAGGTGGGGCGCGAACTAATGAAAAACTGTTTTTT CASSEGGARTNEKLFF TRBV2 . . TRBJ1-4
TGCGCCAGCAGCTCTCAGGAGGGGCACGGCTACACCTTC CASSSQEGHGYTF TRBV5-1 . . TRBJ1-2
TGTGCCAGCAGCAGGGGCGGGACAGATACGCAGTATTTT CASSRGGTDTQYF TRBV6-5 . . TRBJ2-3
TGTGCCAGCAGGCAGGCTAATGAAAAACTGTTTTTT CASRQANEKLFF TRBV6-1 . . TRBJ1-4
TGTGCCAGCAGCCAAGGGGGGTTTCAGGGGGTGAACACCGGGGAGCTGTTTTTT CASSQGGFQGVNTGELFF TRBV4-2 TRBD1 . TRBJ2-2
TGCAGTGCTGGCGGGGAGGGCCTCACCTTC CSAGGEGLTF TRBV20-1 . . TRBJ1-2
TGTGCCAGCAGCCAGGTAGCGGGGGGCTTACCTCCCTACAATGAGCAGTTCTTC CASSQVAGGLPPYNEQFF TRBV14 TRBD2 . TRBJ2-1
TGTGCCAGCAGTTTAGAGGTGACTATCACAGATACGCAGTATTTT CASSLEVTITDTQYF TRBV28 . . TRBJ2-3
TGTGCCAGCAGCTCCGGGTATTCTGGGGCCAACGTCCTGACTTTC CASSSGYSGANVLTF TRBV5-8 . . TRBJ2-6
TGTGCCAGCAGCTTGGAACTAGCGGGGATTACCACCGGGGAGCTGTTTTTT CASSLELAGITTGELFF TRBV5-5 TRBD2 few TRBJ2-2
TGCGCCGCCAGCCGACCAGGGGAGGGGGATAATTCACCCCTCCACTTT CAASRPGEGDNSPLHF TRBV5-1 . . TRBJ1-6
TGTGCCAGCAGCCAGGGACAGGGGGCGTCTGGGGCCAACGTCCTGACTTTC CASSQGQGASGANVLTF TRBV4-2 TRBD1 . TRBJ2-6
TGCGCCAGCAGCTTAGAGGGTGGTCTACCTGGAAACACCATATATTTT CASSLEGGLPGNTIYF TRBV5-1 . once TRBJ1-3
TGTGCCTGGAGTGTCCTTAGAGAGAACACTGAAGCTTTCTTT CAWSVLRENTEAFF TRBV30 . . TRBJ1-1
TGCGCCAGCAGCCAGGACTCCGGGACAGGGTATAACTATGGCTACACCTTC CASSQDSGTGYNYGYTF TRBV4-1 TRBD1 . TRBJ1-2
TGCGCCAGCAGCTCCCCTTTTGAGGGCGCGGAGTATGGCTACACCTTC CASSSPFEGAEYGYTF TRBV5-1 . . TRBJ1-2
TGTGCCAGCAGCCAAGGGGACAGGGAAACTAACTATGGCTACACCTTC CASSQGDRETNYGYTF TRBV3-1/TRBV3-2 TRBD1 once TRBJ1-2
TGTGCCAGCAGAGGGGGTCCCACGAGGACGCAGTATTTT CASRGGPTRTQYF TRBV7-9 . . TRBJ2-3
TGTGCCAGCAGCCGGGACAGACTTTTGAACACTGAAGCTTTCTTT CASSRDRLLNTEAFF TRBV6-5 TRBD1 . TRBJ1-1
TGTGCCAGTACCTCGAAGGGACAGGGACTTAATCAGCCCCAGCATTTT CASTSKGQGLNQPQHF TRBV19 TRBD1 . TRBJ1-5
TGTGCCAGCAGCCAACAGGGAACTGGAAACACCATATATTTT CASSQQGTGNTIYF TRBV4-2 . . TRBJ1-3
TGTGCCAGTAGTACCGGACTAGCGGGGGCACTCACAGATACGCAGTATTTT CASSTGLAGALTDTQYF TRBV19 TRBD2 . TRBJ2-3
TGTGCCAGCAGCATCGGGACTAGCGGGGGGGCGGCAGATACGCAGTATTTT CASSIGTSGGAADTQYF TRBV9 TRBD2 . TRBJ2-3
TGCGCCAGCAAAAGGGACAACCAAGAGACCCAGTACTTC CASKRDNQETQYF TRBV5-1 . . TRBJ2-5
TGCGCCAGCAGCTTGGAGGCAGGGGGCTGGGAGACCCAGTACTTC CASSLEAGGWETQYF TRBV5-1 TRBD1 . TRBJ2-5
TGCGCCAGCACGAGGTTAGGCACCGGGGAGCTGTTTTTT CASTRLGTGELFF TRBV5-1 . few TRBJ2-2
TGCGCCAGCAGCCAGGGACTAGCGGGGGGAGGAGAGACCCAGTACTTC CASSQGLAGGGETQYF TRBV4-1 TRBD2 . TRBJ2-5
TGTGCCAGCAGTGCAGTGAGGGTAAACATGAACACTGAAGCTTTCTTT CASSAVRVNMNTEAFF TRBV6-1 . . TRBJ1-1
TGTGCCAGCACCCGAGTAGCGGGGGGTTACAATGAGCAGTTCTTC CASTRVAGGYNEQFF TRBV7-8 TRBD2 once TRBJ2-1
TGTGCCAGCAGAGCGAACAGGGGGAACTTTAATTCACCCCTCCACTTT CASRANRGNFNSPLHF TRBV27 TRBD1 . TRBJ1-6